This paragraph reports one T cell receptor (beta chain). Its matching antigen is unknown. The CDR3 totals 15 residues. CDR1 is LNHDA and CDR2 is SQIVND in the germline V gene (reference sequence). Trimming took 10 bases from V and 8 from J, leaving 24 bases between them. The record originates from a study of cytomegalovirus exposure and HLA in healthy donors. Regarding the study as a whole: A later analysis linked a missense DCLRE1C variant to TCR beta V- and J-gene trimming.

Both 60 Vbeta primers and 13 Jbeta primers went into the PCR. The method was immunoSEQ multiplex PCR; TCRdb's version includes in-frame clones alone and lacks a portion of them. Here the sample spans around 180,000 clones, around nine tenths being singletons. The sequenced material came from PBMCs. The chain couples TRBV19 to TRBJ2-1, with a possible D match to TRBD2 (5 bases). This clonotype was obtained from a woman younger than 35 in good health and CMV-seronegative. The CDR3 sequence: CATGELVTQVDEQFF. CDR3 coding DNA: TGTGCCACCGGGGAGCTAGTTACCCAGGTCGATGAGCAGTTCTTC.